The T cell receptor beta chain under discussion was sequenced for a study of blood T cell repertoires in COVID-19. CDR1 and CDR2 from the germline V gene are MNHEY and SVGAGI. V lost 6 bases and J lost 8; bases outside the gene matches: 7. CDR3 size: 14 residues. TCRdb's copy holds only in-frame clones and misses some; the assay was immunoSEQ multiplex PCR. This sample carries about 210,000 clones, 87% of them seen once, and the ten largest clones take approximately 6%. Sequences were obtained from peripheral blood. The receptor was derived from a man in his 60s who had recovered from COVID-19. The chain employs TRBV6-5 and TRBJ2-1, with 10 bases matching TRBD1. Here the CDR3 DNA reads TGTGCCAGCAGAGTTGGGACAGGGGTTTATGAGCAGTTCTTC. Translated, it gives CASRVGTGVYEQFF.